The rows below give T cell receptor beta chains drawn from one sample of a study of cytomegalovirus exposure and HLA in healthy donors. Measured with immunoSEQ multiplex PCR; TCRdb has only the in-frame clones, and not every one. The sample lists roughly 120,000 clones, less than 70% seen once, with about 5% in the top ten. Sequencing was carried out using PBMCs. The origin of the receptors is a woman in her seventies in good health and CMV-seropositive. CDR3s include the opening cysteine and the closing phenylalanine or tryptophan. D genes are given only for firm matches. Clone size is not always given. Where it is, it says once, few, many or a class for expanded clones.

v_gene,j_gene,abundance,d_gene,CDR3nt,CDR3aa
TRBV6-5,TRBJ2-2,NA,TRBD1,TGTGCCAGCAGTTACGAGGGGGCGTCGGTTTTCGGGGAGCTGTTTTTT,CASSYEGASVFGELFF
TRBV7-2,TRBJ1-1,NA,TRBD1,TGTGCCAGCAGCTCGCAGGGGGCCACTGAAGCTTTCTTT,CASSSQGATEAFF
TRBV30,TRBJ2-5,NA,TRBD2,TGTGCCTGGAGTGTACTGGGGGGGGGAGAGACCCAGTACTTC,CAWSVLGGGETQYF
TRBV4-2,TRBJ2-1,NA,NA,TGTGCCAGCAGCCCTCGAAGAGCGGGTTACAATGAGCAGTTCTTC,CASSPRRAGYNEQFF
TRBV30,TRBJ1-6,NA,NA,TGTGCCTGGAGTACCCAGGGGAACGGTTCACCCCTCCACTTT,CAWSTQGNGSPLHF
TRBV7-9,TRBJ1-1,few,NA,TGTGCCACAAGCCCGTCTGGAGAGGGAGGTGAAGCTTTCTTT,CATSPSGEGGEAFF
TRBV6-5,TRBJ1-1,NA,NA,TGTGCCAGCAAAGACATCATGAACACTGAAGCTTTCTTT,CASKDIMNTEAFF
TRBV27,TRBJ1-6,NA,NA,TGTGCCAGCAGTTTTCAGGGCTTGGGTACGAATTCACCCCTCCACTTT,CASSFQGLGTNSPLHF
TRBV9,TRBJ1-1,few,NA,TGTGCCAGCAGCAGGTGGGGGGGGTTTCCGACGAGTACTGAAGCTTTCTTT,CASSRWGGFPTSTEAFF
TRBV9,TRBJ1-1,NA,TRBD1,TGTGCCAGCAGCGTCGGAGGGGGCTCCGTGAACACTGAAGCTTTCTTT,CASSVGGGSVNTEAFF
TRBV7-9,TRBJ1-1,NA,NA,TGTGCCAGCAGCTTAGGGTCGGGGAACACTGAAGCTTTCTTT,CASSLGSGNTEAFF
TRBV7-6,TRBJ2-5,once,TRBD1,TGTGCCAGCAGCTTAGGGACAGGGCAAGAGACCCAGTACTTC,CASSLGTGQETQYF
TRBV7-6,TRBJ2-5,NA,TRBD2,TGTGCCAGCAGCTCAACAGGCGGGAGCCAAGAGACCCAGTACTTC,CASSSTGGSQETQYF
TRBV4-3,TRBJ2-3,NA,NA,TGCGCCAGCAGCCAAGGTAGCGGCACAGATACGCAGTATTTT,CASSQGSGTDTQYF
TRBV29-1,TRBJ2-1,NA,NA,TGCAGCGATCAACTAGCAGGTGAGCAGTTCTTC,CSDQLAGEQFF